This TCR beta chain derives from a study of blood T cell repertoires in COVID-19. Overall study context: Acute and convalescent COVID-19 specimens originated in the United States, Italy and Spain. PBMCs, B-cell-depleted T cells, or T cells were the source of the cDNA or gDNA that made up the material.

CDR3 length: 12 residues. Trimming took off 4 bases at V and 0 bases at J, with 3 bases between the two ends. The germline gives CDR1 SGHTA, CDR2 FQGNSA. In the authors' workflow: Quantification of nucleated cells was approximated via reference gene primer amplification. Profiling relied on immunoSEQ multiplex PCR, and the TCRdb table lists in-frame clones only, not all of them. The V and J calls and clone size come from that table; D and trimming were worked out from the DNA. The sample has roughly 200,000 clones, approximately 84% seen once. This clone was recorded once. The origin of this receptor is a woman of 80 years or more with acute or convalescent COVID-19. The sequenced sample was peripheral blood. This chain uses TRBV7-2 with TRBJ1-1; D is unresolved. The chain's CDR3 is CASSSMNTEAFF. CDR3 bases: TGTGCCAGCAGCTCTATGAACACTGAAGCTTTCTTT.